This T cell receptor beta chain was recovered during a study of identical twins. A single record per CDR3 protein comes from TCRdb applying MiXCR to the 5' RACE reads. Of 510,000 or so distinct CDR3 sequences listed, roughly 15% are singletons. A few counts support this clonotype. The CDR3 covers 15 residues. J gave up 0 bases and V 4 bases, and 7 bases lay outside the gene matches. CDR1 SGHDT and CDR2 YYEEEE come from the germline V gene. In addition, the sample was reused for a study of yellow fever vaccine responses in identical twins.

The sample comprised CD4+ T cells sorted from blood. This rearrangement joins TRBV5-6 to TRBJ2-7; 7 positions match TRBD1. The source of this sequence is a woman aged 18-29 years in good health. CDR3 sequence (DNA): TGTGCCAGCAGCGAGCCGGGACAGCTCTCCTACGAGCAGTACTTC. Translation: CASSEPGQLSYEQYF.